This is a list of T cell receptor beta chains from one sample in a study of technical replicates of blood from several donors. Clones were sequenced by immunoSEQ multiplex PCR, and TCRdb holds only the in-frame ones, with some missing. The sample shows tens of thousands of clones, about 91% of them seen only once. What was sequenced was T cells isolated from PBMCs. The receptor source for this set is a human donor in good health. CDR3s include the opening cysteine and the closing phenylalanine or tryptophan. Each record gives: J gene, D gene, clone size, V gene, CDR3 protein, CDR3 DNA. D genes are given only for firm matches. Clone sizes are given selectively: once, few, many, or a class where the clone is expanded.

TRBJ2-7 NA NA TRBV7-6 CASSPQDSLNEQYF TGTGCCAGCAGCCCTCAAGACAGCCTAAACGAGCAGTACTTC
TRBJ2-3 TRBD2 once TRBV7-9 CASSWGGDLAGPSTDTQYF TGTGCCAGCAGCTGGGGAGGGGATCTAGCGGGACCTAGCACAGATACGCAGTATTTT
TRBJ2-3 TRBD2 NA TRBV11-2 CASSLTAGADTQYF TGTGCCAGCAGCTTGACAGCGGGAGCAGATACGCAGTATTTT
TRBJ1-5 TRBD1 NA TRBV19 CASSPGGGSNQPQHF TGTGCCAGTAGCCCAGGGGGCGGTAGCAATCAGCCCCAGCATTTT
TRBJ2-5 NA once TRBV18 CASSPYRAEETQYF TGTGCCAGCTCACCATACAGGGCGGAAGAGACCCAGTACTTC
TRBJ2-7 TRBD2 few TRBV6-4 CASSASKGGRAYEQYF TGTGCCAGCAGTGCCTCCAAGGGCGGGAGGGCCTACGAGCAGTACTTC
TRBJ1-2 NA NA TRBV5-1 CASSLDFGAENYGYTF TGCGCCAGCAGCTTGGATTTCGGTGCGGAGAACTATGGCTACACCTTC
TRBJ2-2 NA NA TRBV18 CASSPFLGEATGELFF TGTGCCAGCTCACCATTTTTAGGGGAGGCCACCGGGGAGCTGTTTTTT
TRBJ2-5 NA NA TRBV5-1 CASSFFQQETQYF TGCGCCAGCAGCTTTTTCCAGCAAGAGACCCAGTACTTC
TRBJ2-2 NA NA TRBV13 CASSFGVYTGELFF TGTGCCAGCAGCTTCGGGGTCTACACCGGGGAGCTGTTTTTT
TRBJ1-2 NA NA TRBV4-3 CASSQDPSGGAGYTF TGCGCCAGCAGCCAAGACCCCTCGGGGGGCGCGGGCTACACCTTC
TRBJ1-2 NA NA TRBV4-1 CASSQGRGGYTF TGCGCCAGCAGCCAAGGAAGAGGAGGCTACACCTTC
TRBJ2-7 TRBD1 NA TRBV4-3 CASSQGDRGLYEQYF TGCGCCAGCAGCCAGGGAGACAGGGGCCTCTACGAGCAGTACTTC
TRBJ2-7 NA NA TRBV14 CASSVQGFEQYF TGTGCCAGCAGCGTACAGGGTTTCGAGCAGTACTTC
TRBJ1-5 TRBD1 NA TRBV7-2 CASSLRPGTGLIQPQHF TGTGCCAGCAGCTTACGGCCCGGGACAGGGCTGATTCAGCCCCAGCATTTT
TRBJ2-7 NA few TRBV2 CASSEYRLRLGAYEQYF TGTGCCAGCAGCGAATATCGGCTACGGCTCGGGGCCTACGAGCAGTACTTC
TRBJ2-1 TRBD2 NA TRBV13 CASSLSGGRPEQFF TGTGCCAGCAGCTTAAGTGGCGGGAGACCCGAGCAGTTCTTC
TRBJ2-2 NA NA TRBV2 CASSELWGVSRELFF TGTGCCAGCAGTGAGTTATGGGGCGTTAGCCGGGAGCTGTTTTTT
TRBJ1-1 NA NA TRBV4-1 CASSQGGNTEAFF TGCGCCAGCAGCCAGGGGGGGAACACTGAAGCTTTCTTT
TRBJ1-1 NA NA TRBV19 CASSIDRGTEAFF TGTGCCAGTAGTATAGATCGAGGGACTGAAGCTTTCTTT
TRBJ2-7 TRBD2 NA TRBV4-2 CASSLTAGDSYEQYF TGTGCCAGCAGCCTAACCGCGGGGGATTCCTACGAGCAGTACTTC
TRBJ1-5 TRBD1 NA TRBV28 CASSYPTTGGFNQPQHF TGTGCCAGCAGTTACCCAACGACAGGGGGCTTTAATCAGCCCCAGCATTTT
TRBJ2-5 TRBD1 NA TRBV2 CASSDVDREETQYF TGTGCCAGCAGTGACGTGGACAGGGAAGAGACCCAGTACTTC
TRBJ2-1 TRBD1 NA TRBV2 CASRPGQGISYNEQFF TGTGCCAGCAGACCCGGACAGGGAATATCCTACAATGAGCAGTTCTTC
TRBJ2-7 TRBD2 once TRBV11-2 CASSRGLAGGTPYEQYF TGTGCCAGCAGCCGGGGACTAGCGGGAGGTACCCCCTACGAGCAGTACTTC
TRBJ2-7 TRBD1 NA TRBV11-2 CASSFHRGDSYEQYF TGTGCCAGCAGCTTTCACAGGGGTGACTCCTACGAGCAGTACTTC
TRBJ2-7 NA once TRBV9 CASSVGGSTYEQYF TGTGCCAGCAGCGTAGGCGGGTCTACCTACGAGCAGTACTTC
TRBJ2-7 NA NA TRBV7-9 CASSSYLFSTGSISYEQYF TGTGCCAGCAGCTCCTACTTATTCTCAACCGGGTCCATATCATACGAGCAGTACTTC
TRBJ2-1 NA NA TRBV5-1 CASSLRGYNEQFF TGCGCCAGCAGCCTAAGAGGGTACAATGAGCAGTTCTTC
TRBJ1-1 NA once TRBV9 CASSVGPNTEAFF TGTGCCAGCAGCGTAGGGCCGAACACTGAAGCTTTCTTT
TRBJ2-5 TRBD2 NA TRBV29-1 CSVDLAERETQYF TGCAGCGTTGATCTAGCGGAGAGAGAGACCCAGTACTTC
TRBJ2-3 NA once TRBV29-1 CSVGGGLLDTQYF TGCAGCGTTGGGGGGGGGCTGTTAGATACGCAGTATTTT
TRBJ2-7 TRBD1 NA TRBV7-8 CASSLVRGQDYEQYF TGTGCCAGCAGCTTAGTGAGGGGACAGGACTACGAGCAGTACTTC
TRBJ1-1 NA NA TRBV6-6 CASSWQYTEAFF TGTGCCAGCAGTTGGCAGTACACTGAAGCTTTCTTT
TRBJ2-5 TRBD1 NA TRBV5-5 CASRSGQGSETQYF TGTGCCAGCAGATCCGGACAGGGGAGTGAGACCCAGTACTTC
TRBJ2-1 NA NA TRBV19 CASSYYANEQFF TGTGCCAGTAGTTACTATGCCAATGAGCAGTTCTTC
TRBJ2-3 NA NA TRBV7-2 CASSLAGRGTQYF TGTGCCAGCAGCTTAGCAGGAAGGGGTACGCAGTATTTT